This T cell receptor (beta chain) is from a study of identical twins. The CDR3 covers 15 residues. Germline V gives CDR1 LGHDT, CDR2 YNNKEL (reference sequence). V was clipped by 2 bases and J by 3 bases; unmatched bases: 4. MiXCR was run by TCRdb on the 5' RACE reads, yielding one entry per CDR3 protein. The table shows about 470,000 distinct CDR3 sequences, with roughly 24% occurring only once. Separately, the same data were catalogued under a study of T cells expressing NK-cell markers.

The sequence was collected from a woman between 18 and 30 years old in good health. The source material was CD4+ T cells sorted from blood. The rearrangement joins TRBV3-1 to TRBJ1-5, with TRBD1 matching over 7 bases. CDR3 nucleotides: TGTGCCAGCAGCCAAAACGACAGGGACAATCAGCCCCAGCATTTT. This codes for CASSQNDRDNQPQHF.